These T cell receptor beta chains were read from a single sample in a study of blood T cell repertoires in COVID-19. Some clones are missing from TCRdb's copy, which holds only in-frame ones; the method was immunoSEQ multiplex PCR. There are about 200,000 clones in the sample; around four fifths occur only once, and about 15% lies in the top ten. The material sequenced was PBMCs or T cells enriched from blood (not recorded which). The receptor set was obtained from a man in his forties who had recovered from COVID-19. CDR3s include the opening cysteine and the closing phenylalanine or tryptophan. The order of the fields is D gene, clone size, V gene, J gene, CDR3 protein, CDR3 DNA. D genes are given only for firm matches. Only some rows state a clone size, as once, few, many or a class for expanded clones.

d_call: NA
clone_size: NA
v_call: TRBV21-1
j_call: TRBJ1-2
cdr3_aa: CASSKAQGSCYGYTF
cdr3_nt: TGTGCCAGCAGCAAAGCCCAGGGCTCTTGCTATGGCTACACCTTC

d_call: NA
clone_size: once
v_call: TRBV12-3/TRBV12-4
j_call: TRBJ2-7
cdr3_aa: CASSSDSYEQYF
cdr3_nt: TGTGCCAGCAGTTCGGACAGCTACGAGCAGTACTTC

d_call: TRBD2
clone_size: few
v_call: TRBV20-1
j_call: TRBJ2-7
cdr3_aa: CSASPRLAGASYEQYF
cdr3_nt: TGCAGTGCTAGTCCCCGACTAGCGGGAGCCTCCTACGAGCAGTACTTC

d_call: NA
clone_size: NA
v_call: TRBV28
j_call: TRBJ1-1
cdr3_aa: CASNLDRKTEAFF
cdr3_nt: TGTGCCAGCAACCTCGACAGGAAGACTGAAGCTTTCTTT

d_call: TRBD2
clone_size: NA
v_call: TRBV19
j_call: TRBJ2-7
cdr3_aa: CASSTAGTINEQYF
cdr3_nt: TGTGCCAGTAGTACCGCCGGGACTATAAACGAGCAGTACTTC

d_call: NA
clone_size: NA
v_call: TRBV6-4
j_call: TRBJ2-3
cdr3_aa: CASSDSGAGADTQYF
cdr3_nt: TGTGCCAGCAGTGACTCGGGGGCCGGGGCAGATACGCAGTATTTT

d_call: NA
clone_size: NA
v_call: TRBV18
j_call: TRBJ2-2
cdr3_aa: CASSPRAGSTGELFF
cdr3_nt: TGTGCCAGCTCACCCCGGGCGGGAAGCACCGGGGAGCTGTTTTTT

d_call: NA
clone_size: once
v_call: TRBV2
j_call: TRBJ1-1
cdr3_aa: CASSEGRIEAFF
cdr3_nt: TGTGCCAGCAGTGAGGGGAGAATTGAAGCTTTCTTT

d_call: NA
clone_size: NA
v_call: TRBV6-4
j_call: TRBJ1-1
cdr3_aa: CASSVEENTEAFF
cdr3_nt: TGTGCCAGCAGTGTCGAGGAGAACACTGAAGCTTTCTTT

d_call: TRBD2
clone_size: NA
v_call: TRBV9
j_call: TRBJ2-3
cdr3_aa: CASQPGLAGVDTQYF
cdr3_nt: TGTGCCAGCCAACCGGGACTAGCGGGAGTTGATACGCAGTATTTT

d_call: NA
clone_size: NA
v_call: TRBV7-2
j_call: TRBJ2-7
cdr3_aa: CASSPDWGSYEQYF
cdr3_nt: TGTGCCAGCAGCCCGGACTGGGGTTCCTACGAGCAGTACTTC

d_call: TRBD1
clone_size: NA
v_call: TRBV25-1
j_call: TRBJ1-4
cdr3_aa: CASSEYSGGNEKLFF
cdr3_nt: TGTGCCAGCAGTGAATATTCAGGGGGTAATGAAAAACTGTTTTTT

d_call: NA
clone_size: NA
v_call: TRBV23-1
j_call: TRBJ2-1
cdr3_aa: CASSQDQLRGSYNEQFF
cdr3_nt: TGCGCCAGCAGTCAGGACCAGTTAAGGGGCTCCTACAATGAGCAGTTCTTC

d_call: TRBD2
clone_size: NA
v_call: TRBV7-3
j_call: TRBJ2-2
cdr3_aa: CASSLQSGGRTGELFF
cdr3_nt: TGTGCCAGCAGCTTACAGAGCGGGGGACGGACCGGGGAGCTGTTTTTT

d_call: TRBD1
clone_size: NA
v_call: TRBV5-6
j_call: TRBJ1-2
cdr3_aa: CASSSRFGQGYGYTF
cdr3_nt: TGTGCCAGCAGCTCCAGGTTTGGACAGGGGTATGGCTACACCTTC

d_call: TRBD1
clone_size: NA
v_call: TRBV5-1
j_call: TRBJ1-1
cdr3_aa: CASSSTGAMNTEAFF
cdr3_nt: TGCGCCAGCAGCTCGACAGGGGCAATGAACACTGAAGCTTTCTTT